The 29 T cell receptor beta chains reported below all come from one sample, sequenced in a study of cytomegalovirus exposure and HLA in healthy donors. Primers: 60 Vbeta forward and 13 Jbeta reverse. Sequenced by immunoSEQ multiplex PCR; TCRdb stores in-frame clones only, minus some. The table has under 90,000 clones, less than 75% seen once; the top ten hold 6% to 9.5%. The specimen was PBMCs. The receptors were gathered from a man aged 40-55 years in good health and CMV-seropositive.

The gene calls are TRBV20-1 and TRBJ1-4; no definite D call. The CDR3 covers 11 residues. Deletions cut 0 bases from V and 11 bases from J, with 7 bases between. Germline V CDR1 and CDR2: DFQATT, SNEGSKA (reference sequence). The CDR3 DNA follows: TGCAGTGCTAGAGATTTAGAGAAACTGTTTTTT. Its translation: CSARDLEKLFF.

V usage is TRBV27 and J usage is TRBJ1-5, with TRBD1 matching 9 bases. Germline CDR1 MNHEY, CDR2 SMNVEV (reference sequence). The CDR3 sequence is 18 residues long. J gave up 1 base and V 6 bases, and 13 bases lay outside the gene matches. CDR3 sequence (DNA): TGTGCCAGCAGCCCCAGGACAGGGGCTAACCCGAGCAATCAGCCCCAGCATTTT. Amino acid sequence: CASSPRTGANPSNQPQHF.

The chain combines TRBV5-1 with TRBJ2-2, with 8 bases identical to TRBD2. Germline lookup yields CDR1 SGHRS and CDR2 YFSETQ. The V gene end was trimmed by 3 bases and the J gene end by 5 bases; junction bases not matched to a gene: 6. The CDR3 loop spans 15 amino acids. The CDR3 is CASSSGLVKTGELFF. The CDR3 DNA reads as TGCGCCAGCAGCTCGGGACTAGTTAAGACCGGGGAGCTGTTTTTT.

CDR3 coding DNA: TGCGCCAGCAGCCAAGATGTAGGACAGGGGGCGTTCGAGCAGTACTTC. This gives the protein CASSQDVGQGAFEQYF. The chain recombines TRBV4-1 with TRBJ2-7, with 11 bases aligning to TRBD1. With V trimmed by 0 bases and J by 6 bases, 7 bases remained unmatched. The CDR3 is 16 residues long. The germline V gene has CDR1 MGHRA and CDR2 YSYEKL.

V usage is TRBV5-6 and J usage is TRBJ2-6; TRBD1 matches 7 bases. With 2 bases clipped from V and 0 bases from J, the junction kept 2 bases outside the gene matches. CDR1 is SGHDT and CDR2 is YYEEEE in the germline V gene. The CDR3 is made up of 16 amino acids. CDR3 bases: TGTGCCAGCAGCTTCGACAGGGACTCTGGGGCCAACGTCCTGACTTTC. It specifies CASSFDRDSGANVLTF.

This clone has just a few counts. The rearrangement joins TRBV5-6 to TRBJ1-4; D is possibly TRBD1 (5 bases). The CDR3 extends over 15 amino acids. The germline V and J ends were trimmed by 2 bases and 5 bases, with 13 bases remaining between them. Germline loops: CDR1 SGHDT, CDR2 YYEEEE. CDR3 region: CASSLSPRVNEKLFF. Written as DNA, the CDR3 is TGTGCCAGCAGCTTAAGCCCCAGGGTAAATGAAAAACTGTTTTTT.

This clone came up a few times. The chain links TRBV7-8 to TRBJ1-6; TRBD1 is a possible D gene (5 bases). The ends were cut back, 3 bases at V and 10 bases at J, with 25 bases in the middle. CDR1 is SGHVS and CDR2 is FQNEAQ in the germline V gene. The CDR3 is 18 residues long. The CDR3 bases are TGTGCCAGCAGCTTGAGGGGCGGTTCCGGGACTTCAAACTCACCCCTCCACTTT. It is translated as CASSLRGGSGTSNSPLHF.

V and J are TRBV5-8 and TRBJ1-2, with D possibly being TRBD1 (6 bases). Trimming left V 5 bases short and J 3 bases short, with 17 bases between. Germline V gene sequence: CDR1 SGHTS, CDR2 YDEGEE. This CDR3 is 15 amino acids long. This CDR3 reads CASSKLGQMDYGYTF. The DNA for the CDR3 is TGTGCCAGCAGTAAGCTCGGACAGATGGACTATGGCTACACCTTC.

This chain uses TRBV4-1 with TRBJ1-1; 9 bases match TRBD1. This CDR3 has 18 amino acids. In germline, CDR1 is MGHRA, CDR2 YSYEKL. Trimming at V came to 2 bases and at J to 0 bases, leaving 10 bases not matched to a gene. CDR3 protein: CASSQTTGQGMLNTEAFF. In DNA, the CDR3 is TGCGCCAGCAGCCAAACTACAGGACAGGGGATGTTGAACACTGAAGCTTTCTTT.

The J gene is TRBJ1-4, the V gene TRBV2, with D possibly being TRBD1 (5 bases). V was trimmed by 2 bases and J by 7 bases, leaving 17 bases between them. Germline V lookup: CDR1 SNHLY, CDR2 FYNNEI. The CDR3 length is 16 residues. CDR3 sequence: CASSELGGRSVEKLFF. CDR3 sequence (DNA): TGTGCCAGCAGTGAATTGGGGGGGAGGTCAGTTGAAAAACTGTTTTTT. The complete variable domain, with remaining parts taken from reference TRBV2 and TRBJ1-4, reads EPEVTQTPSHQVTQMGQEVILRCVPISNHLYFYWYRQILGQKVEFLVSFYNNEISEKSEIFDDQFSVERPDGSNFTLKIRSTKLEDSAMYFCASSELGGRSVEKLFFGSGTQLSVL.

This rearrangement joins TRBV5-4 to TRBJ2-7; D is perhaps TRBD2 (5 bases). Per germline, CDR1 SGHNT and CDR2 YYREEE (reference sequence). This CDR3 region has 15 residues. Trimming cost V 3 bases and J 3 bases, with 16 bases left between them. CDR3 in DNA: TGTGCCAGCAGCTCGGGGTCCAACCCCTACTACGAGCAGTACTTC. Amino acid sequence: CASSSGSNPYYEQYF.

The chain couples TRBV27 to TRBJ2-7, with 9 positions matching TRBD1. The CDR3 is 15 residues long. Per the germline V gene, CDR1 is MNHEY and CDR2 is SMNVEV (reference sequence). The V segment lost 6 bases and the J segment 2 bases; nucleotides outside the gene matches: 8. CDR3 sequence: CASSFSGTGTYEQYF. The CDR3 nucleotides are TGTGCCAGCAGCTTCTCCGGGACAGGGACCTACGAGCAGTACTTC.

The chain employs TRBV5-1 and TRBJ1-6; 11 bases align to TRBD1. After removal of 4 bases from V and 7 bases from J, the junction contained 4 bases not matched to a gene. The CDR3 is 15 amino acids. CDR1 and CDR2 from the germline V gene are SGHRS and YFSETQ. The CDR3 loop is CASSPGDRGNSPLHF. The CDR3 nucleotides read TGCGCCAGCAGCCCGGGGGACAGGGGGAATTCACCCCTCCACTTT.

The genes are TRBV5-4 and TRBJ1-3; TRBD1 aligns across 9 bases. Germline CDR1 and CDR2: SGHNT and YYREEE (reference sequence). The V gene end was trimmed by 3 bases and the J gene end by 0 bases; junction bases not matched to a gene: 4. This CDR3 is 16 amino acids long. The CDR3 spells CASSWDRAASGNTIYF. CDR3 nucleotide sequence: TGTGCCAGCAGCTGGGACAGGGCGGCCTCTGGAAACACCATATATTTT. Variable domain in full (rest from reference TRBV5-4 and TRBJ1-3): ETGVTQSPTHLIKTRGQQVTLRCSSQSGHNTVSWYQQALGQGPQFIFQYYREEENGRGNFPPRFSGLQFPNYSSELNVNALELDDSALYLCASSWDRAASGNTIYFGEGSWLTVV.

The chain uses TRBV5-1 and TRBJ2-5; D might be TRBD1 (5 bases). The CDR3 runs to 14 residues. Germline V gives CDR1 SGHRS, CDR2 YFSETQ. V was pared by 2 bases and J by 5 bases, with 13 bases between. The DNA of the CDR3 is TGCGCCAGCAGCTTATCCGACAGTGGCGAGACCCAGTACTTC. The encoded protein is CASSLSDSGETQYF.

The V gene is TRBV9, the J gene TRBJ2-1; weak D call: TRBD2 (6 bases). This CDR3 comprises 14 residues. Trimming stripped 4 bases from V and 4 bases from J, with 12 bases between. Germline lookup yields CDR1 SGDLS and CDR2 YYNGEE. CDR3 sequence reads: CASSPSGTYNEQFF. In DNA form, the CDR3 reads TGTGCCAGCAGCCCCTCCGGGACTTACAATGAGCAGTTCTTC. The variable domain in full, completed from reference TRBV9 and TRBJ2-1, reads DSGVTQTPKHLITATGQRVTLRCSPRSGDLSVYWYQQSLDQGLQFLIQYYNGEERAKGNILERFSAQQFPDLHSELNLSSLELGDSALYFCASSPSGTYNEQFFGPGTRLTVL.

CDR3 loop: CASSPPRVAARVTQYF. The CDR3 DNA follows: TGTGCCAGCAGTCCCCCCCGGGTGGCGGCCCGGGTTACGCAGTATTTT. The V and J genes are TRBV28 and TRBJ2-3; D remains ambiguous. Germline CDR1 reads MDHEN; CDR2 reads SYDVKM. V shed 5 bases and J shed 8 bases, with 23 bases lying between them. The CDR3 is 16 residues long.

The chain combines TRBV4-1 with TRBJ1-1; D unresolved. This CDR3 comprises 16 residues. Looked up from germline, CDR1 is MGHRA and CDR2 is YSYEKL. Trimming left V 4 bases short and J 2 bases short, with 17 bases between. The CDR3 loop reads CASSPEASFVNTEAFF. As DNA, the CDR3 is TGCGCCAGCAGCCCCGAGGCTTCATTCGTAAACACTGAAGCTTTCTTT.

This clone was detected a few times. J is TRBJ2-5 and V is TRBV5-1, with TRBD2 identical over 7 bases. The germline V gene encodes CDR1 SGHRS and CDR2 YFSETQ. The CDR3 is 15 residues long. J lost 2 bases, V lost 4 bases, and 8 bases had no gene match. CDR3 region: CASSLLGGGQETQYF. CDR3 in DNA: TGCGCCAGCAGCCTTCTGGGCGGGGGACAAGAGACCCAGTACTTC. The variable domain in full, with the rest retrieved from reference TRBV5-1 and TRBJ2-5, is KAGVTQTPRYLIKTRGQQVTLSCSPISGHRSVSWYQQTPGQGLQFLFEYFSETQRNKGNFPGRFSGRQFSNSRSEMNVSTLELGDSALYLCASSLLGGGQETQYFGPGTRLLVL.

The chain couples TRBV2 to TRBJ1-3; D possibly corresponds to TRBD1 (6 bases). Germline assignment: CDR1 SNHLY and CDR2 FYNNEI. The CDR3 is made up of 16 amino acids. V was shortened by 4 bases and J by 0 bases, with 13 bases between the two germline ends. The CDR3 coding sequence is TGTGCCAGCAGTGCCGGGGCAGGGGCCTCTGGAAACACCATATATTTT. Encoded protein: CASSAGAGASGNTIYF.

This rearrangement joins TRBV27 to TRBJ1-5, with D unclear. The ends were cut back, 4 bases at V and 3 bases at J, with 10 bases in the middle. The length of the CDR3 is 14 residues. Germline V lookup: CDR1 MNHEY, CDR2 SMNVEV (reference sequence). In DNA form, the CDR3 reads TGTGCCAGCAGTTGGGGAGGACCCAATCAGCCCCAGCATTTT. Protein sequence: CASSWGGPNQPQHF.

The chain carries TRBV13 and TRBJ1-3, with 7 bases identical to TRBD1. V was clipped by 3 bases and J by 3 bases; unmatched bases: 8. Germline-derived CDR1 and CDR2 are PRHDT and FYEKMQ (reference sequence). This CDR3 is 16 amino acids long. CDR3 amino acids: CASSFPRDSLGNTIYF. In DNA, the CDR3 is TGTGCCAGCAGCTTTCCCCGGGACAGTCTTGGAAACACCATATATTTT.

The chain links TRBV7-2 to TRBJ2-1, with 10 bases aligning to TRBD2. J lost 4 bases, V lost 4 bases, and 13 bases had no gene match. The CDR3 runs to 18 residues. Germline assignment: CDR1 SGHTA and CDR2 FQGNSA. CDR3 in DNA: TGTGCCAGCAGCTCCCGTGACCCGACTAGCGGGTGGTACAATGAGCAGTTCTTC. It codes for CASSSRDPTSGWYNEQFF.

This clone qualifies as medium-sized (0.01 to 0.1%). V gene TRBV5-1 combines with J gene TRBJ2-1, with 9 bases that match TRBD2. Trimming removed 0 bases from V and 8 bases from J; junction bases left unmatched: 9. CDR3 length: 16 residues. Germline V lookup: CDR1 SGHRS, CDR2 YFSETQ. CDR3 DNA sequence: TGCGCCAGCAGCTTGGACGGGGGCGGGGGGGCGTATGAGCAGTTCTTC. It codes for CASSLDGGGGAYEQFF.

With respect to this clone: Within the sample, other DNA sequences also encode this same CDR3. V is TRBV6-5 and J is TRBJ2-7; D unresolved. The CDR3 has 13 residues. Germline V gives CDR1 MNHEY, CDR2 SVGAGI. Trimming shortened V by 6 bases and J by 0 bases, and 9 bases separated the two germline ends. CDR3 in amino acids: CASRTQASYEQYF. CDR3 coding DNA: TGTGCCAGCAGGACCCAGGCCTCCTACGAGCAGTACTTC.

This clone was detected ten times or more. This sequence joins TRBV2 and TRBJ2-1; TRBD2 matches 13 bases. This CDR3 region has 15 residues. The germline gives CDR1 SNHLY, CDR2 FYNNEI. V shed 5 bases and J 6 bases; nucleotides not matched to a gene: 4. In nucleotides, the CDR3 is TGTGCCAGCAGTCTACTAGCGGGGGGGCTCAATGAGCAGTTCTTC. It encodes CASSLLAGGLNEQFF.

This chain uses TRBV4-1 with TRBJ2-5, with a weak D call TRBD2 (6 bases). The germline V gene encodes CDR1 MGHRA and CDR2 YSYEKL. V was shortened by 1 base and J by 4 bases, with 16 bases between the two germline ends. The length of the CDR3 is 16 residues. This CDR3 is CASSQAPGRGAETQYF. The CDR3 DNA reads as TGCGCCAGCAGCCAAGCCCCCGGGAGAGGGGCAGAGACCCAGTACTTC.

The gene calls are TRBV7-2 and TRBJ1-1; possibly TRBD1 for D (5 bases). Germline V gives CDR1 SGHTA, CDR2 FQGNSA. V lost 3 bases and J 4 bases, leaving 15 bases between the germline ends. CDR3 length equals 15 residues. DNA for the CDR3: TGTGCCAGCAGCTTTGGGATCGCAGGGCCCACTGAAGCTTTCTTT. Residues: CASSFGIAGPTEAFF.

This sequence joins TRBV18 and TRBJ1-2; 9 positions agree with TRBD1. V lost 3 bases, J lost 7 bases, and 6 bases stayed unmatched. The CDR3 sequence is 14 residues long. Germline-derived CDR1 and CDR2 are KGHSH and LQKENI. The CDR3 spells CASSPMDRGGGYTF. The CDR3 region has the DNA TGTGCCAGCTCACCTATGGACAGGGGCGGTGGCTACACCTTC.